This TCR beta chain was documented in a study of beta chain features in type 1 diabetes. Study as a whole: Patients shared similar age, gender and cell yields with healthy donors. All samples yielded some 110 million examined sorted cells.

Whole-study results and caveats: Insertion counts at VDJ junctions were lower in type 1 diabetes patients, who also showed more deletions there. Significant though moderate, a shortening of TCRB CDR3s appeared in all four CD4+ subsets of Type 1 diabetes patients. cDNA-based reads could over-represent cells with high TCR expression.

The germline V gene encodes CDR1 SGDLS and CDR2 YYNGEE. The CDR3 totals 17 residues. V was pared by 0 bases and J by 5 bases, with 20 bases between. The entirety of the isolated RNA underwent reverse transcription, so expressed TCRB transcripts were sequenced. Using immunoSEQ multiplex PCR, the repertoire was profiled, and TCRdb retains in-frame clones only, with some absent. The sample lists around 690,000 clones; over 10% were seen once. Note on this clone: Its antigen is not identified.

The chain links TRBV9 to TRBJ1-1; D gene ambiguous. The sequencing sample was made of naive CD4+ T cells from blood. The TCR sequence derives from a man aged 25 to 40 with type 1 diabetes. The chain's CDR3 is CASSVESGVLYSTEAFF. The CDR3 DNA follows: TGTGCCAGCAGCGTAGAATCCGGGGTGCTATATAGTACTGAAGCTTTCTTT.